The 15 T cell receptor beta chains given below trace back to one sample, sequenced in a study of T cells in localized non-small cell lung cancer. Profiling relied on immunoSEQ multiplex PCR, and the TCRdb table lists in-frame clones only, not all of them. This table holds 45,000 or so clones, roughly 90% found once. The material sequenced was PBMCs, taken before any cancer treatment. These receptors were taken from a woman aged 35-75 years with stage II lung adenocarcinoma.

This chain joins TRBV9 and TRBJ2-2, with unresolved D. The germline V gene has CDR1 SGDLS and CDR2 YYNGEE. The V end lost 0 bases, the J end lost 5 bases, and 14 bases lay between the germline ends. The CDR3 spans 16 residues. The CDR3 DNA sequence: TGTGCCAGCAGCGTAGCGTCTGGGCCTATAACCGGGGAGCTGTTTTTT. It encodes CASSVASGPITGELFF.

The chain uses TRBV5-1 and TRBJ2-7, with D possibly being TRBD1 (6 bases). In germline, CDR1 is SGHRS, CDR2 YFSETQ. V was trimmed by 4 bases and J by 4 bases, leaving 12 bases between them. The CDR3 is 13 residues long. This chain's CDR3 is CASSRNREYEQYF. The CDR3 bases are TGCGCCAGCAGCAGGAACAGGGAATACGAGCAGTACTTC.

This sequence joins TRBV13 and TRBJ2-2, with 10 bases aligning to TRBD2. The CDR3 length is 17 residues. V was pared by 5 bases and J by 2 bases, with 8 bases of the junction left unmatched. CDR1 is PRHDT and CDR2 is FYEKMQ in the germline V gene (reference sequence). The CDR3 bases are TGTGCCAGCAGCACCCAACTAGCGGGACTAAACACCGGGGAGCTGTTTTTT. Encoded protein: CASSTQLAGLNTGELFF.

This chain joins TRBV6-1 and TRBJ2-2, with a weak D call TRBD2 (6 bases). The V gene lost 10 bases and the J gene lost 7 bases, with 16 bases spanning the gap. Germline V gene lookup returns CDR1 MNHNS and CDR2 SASEGT. This CDR3 contains 13 residues. CDR3 loop: CATCGVKGGELFF. The CDR3 DNA reads as TGTGCCACCTGCGGGGTGAAAGGCGGGGAGCTGTTTTTT.

The rearrangement links TRBV9 to TRBJ2-6; the D call may be TRBD1 or TRBD2 (5 bases each). Germline V gene lookup returns CDR1 SGDLS and CDR2 YYNGEE. V was clipped by 3 bases and J by 0 bases, with 10 bases between them. CDR3 length: 16 amino acids. The CDR3 is CASSGWGTSGANVLTF. The CDR3 nucleotides read TGTGCCAGCAGCGGGTGGGGGACCTCTGGGGCCAACGTCCTGACTTTC.

The chain employs TRBV28 and TRBJ2-3; 7 positions match TRBD2. After removal of 4 bases from V and 4 bases from J, the junction contained 8 bases not matched to a gene. From germline, CDR1 is MDHEN and CDR2 SYDVKM. CDR3 size: 15 residues. The CDR3 is CASSSQAGMADTQYF. Here the CDR3 DNA reads TGTGCCAGCAGTTCCCAAGCGGGGATGGCAGATACGCAGTATTTT. The full variable domain, in which reference TRBV28 and TRBJ2-3 provide the parts outside the CDR3, is DVKVTQSSRYLVKRTGEKVFLECVQDMDHENMFWYRQDPGLGLRLIYFSYDVKMKEKGDIPEGYSVSREKKERFSLILESASTNQTSMYLCASSSQAGMADTQYFGPGTRLTVL.

There are a few counts of this clone. The CDR3 DNA reads as TGTGCCAGCAGCTTAGCGCCGGGGACCCAGTACTTC. It specifies CASSLAPGTQYF. The chain is built from TRBV7-6 and TRBJ2-5; D uncertain. Per germline, CDR1 SGHVS and CDR2 FNYEAQ. Trimming stripped 0 bases from V and 7 bases from J, with 6 bases between. This CDR3 spans 12 amino acids.

This chain joins TRBV19 and TRBJ2-1, with 8 bases that match TRBD1. This CDR3 has 15 amino acids. CDR1 is LNHDA, CDR2 SQIVND, per germline (reference sequence). V was pared by 5 bases and J by 6 bases, with 9 bases of the junction left unmatched. CDR3 DNA sequence: TGTGCCAGTAGTGCCCGACAGGGGCGGGGCAATGAGCAGTTCTTC. Its protein product is CASSARQGRGNEQFF.

The chain employs TRBV6-6 and TRBJ1-2; D is uncertain. V was shortened by 7 bases and J by 5 bases, with 14 bases between the two germline ends. Per the germline V gene, CDR1 is MNHNY and CDR2 is SVGAGI (reference sequence). The CDR3 sequence is 13 residues long. The chain's CDR3 is CASISGIGYGYTF. CDR3 DNA: TGTGCCAGCATCTCGGGGATTGGGTATGGCTACACCTTC.

The chain carries TRBV5-4 and TRBJ2-2; D is possibly TRBD1 or TRBD2 (5 bases each). The germline V gene encodes CDR1 SGHNT and CDR2 YYREEE (reference sequence). This CDR3 is built from 14 residues. The ends were cut back, 7 bases at V and 2 bases at J, with 12 bases in the middle. The CDR3 coding sequence is TGTGCCAGCTCCCGGGACCTCAACACCGGGGAGCTGTTTTTT. This translates into CASSRDLNTGELFF.

This clone was detected a few times. This chain joins TRBV4-1 and TRBJ1-3, with D perhaps TRBD1 (6 bases). Per the germline V gene, CDR1 is MGHRA and CDR2 is YSYEKL. The CDR3 is 15 amino acids. The V and J ends lost 4 bases and 4 bases respectively, with 14 bases between them. The CDR3 DNA reads TGCGCCAGCAGCCCTCGGGGGGCGGGAGGAAACACCATATATTTT. Translated, it gives CASSPRGAGGNTIYF.

This clone was seen once. The rearrangement joins TRBV28 to TRBJ1-5, with 11 bases identical to TRBD1. The germline V gene has CDR1 MDHEN and CDR2 SYDVKM. J gave up 6 bases and V 5 bases, and 9 bases lay outside the gene matches. This CDR3 has 16 amino acids. The CDR3 region has the DNA TGTGCCAGCAGTGCTTACGGGACAGGGGGTAGTCAGCCCCAGCATTTT. It codes for CASSAYGTGGSQPQHF.

The chain carries TRBV12-5 and TRBJ1-3; D gene unclear. V shed 5 bases and J shed 3 bases, with 8 bases lying between them. This CDR3 comprises 13 residues. CDR1 LGHNT and CDR2 FRNRAP come from the germline V gene. CDR3 DNA: TGTGCTAGTGGTCCAGGAGGTGGAAACACCATATATTTT. Translating it yields CASGPGGGNTIYF.

The CDR3 sequence: CASSFTESSYNEQFF. The CDR3 DNA reads as TGTGCCAGCAGCTTTACGGAGAGCTCCTACAATGAGCAGTTCTTC. This chain joins TRBV11-3 and TRBJ2-1; no definite D call. The CDR3 has 15 amino acids. The V end was cut by 3 bases, the J end by 0 bases, with 9 bases between. Per the germline V gene, CDR1 is SGHNT and CDR2 is YENEEA. Full variable domain (outside the CDR3, taken from reference TRBV11-3 and TRBJ2-1): EAGVVQSPRYKIIEKKQPVAFWCNPISGHNTLYWYLQNLGQGPELLIRYENEEAVDDSQLPKDRFSAERLKGVDSTLKIQPAELGDSAVYLCASSFTESSYNEQFFGPGTRLTVL.

The J gene is TRBJ2-1, the V gene TRBV4-1, with D unresolved. CDR3 length equals 13 residues. The V end lost 6 bases, the J end lost 5 bases, and 11 bases lay between the germline ends. From germline, CDR1 is MGHRA and CDR2 YSYEKL. The CDR3 region is CASREAPDNEQFF. For the CDR3, the DNA is TGCGCCAGCAGAGAAGCGCCCGACAATGAGCAGTTCTTC.